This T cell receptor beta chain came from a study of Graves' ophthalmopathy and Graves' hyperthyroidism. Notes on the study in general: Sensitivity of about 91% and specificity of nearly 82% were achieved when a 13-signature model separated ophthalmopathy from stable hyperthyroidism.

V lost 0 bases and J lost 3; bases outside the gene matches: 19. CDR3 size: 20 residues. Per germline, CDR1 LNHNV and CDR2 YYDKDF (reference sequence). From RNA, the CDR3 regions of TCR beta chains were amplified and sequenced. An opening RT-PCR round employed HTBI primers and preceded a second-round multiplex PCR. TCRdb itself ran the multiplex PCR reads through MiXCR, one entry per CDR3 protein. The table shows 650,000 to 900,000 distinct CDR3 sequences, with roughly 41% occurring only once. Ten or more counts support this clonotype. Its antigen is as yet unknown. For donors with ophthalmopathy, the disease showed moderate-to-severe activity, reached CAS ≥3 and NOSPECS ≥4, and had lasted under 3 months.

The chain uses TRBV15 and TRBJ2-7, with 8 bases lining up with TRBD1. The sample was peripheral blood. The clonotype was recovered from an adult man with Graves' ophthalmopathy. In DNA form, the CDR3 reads TGTGCCACCAGCAGAGATGCCCGGACAGGGTTATCGTCCGGCTACTACGAGCAGTACTTC. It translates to CATSRDARTGLSSGYYEQYF. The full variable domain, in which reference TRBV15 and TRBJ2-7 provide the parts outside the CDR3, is DAMVIQNPRYQVTQFGKPVTLSCSQTLNHNVMYWYQQKSSQAPKLLFHYYDKDFNNEADTPDNFQSRRPNTSFCFLDIRSPGLGDTAMYLCATSRDARTGLSSGYYEQYFGPGTRLTVT.